These 15 T cell receptor beta chains were sequenced from one sample in a study of cytomegalovirus exposure and HLA in healthy donors. In the PCR, 60 Vbeta and 13 Jbeta primers were used. The data were produced by immunoSEQ multiplex PCR, yet TCRdb's version contains in-frame clones alone and is incomplete. The sample holds 60,000 to 80,000 clones; about 72% are singletons and the top ten take roughly 3.1%. The sample comprised PBMCs. Receptor source: a girl between 10 and 17 years old in good health and CMV-seropositive.

The gene calls are TRBV18 and TRBJ1-1; D not certain. The V end was cut by 3 bases, the J end by 2 bases, with 13 bases between. Germline V gene sequence: CDR1 KGHSH, CDR2 LQKENI. The length of the CDR3 is 15 residues. CDR3 DNA sequence: TGTGCCAGCTCACCTCGTGGGCTGCTAAACACTGAAGCTTTCTTT. This encodes CASSPRGLLNTEAFF.

V usage is TRBV6-1 and J usage is TRBJ1-5; perhaps TRBD1 as D (6 bases). Trimming left V 6 bases short and J 9 bases short, with 12 bases between. The CDR3 is made up of 12 amino acids. Germline V gene lookup returns CDR1 MNHNS and CDR2 SASEGT. The CDR3: CASRVQGLPQHF. For the CDR3, the DNA is TGTGCCAGCAGGGTACAGGGTCTGCCCCAGCATTTT.

The gene calls are TRBV30 and TRBJ2-5, with 8 bases lining up with TRBD2. The J call may be in error: the DNA end matches TRBJ2-7 better. The CDR3 contains 16 residues. Germline V gene data show CDR1 as GTSNPN and CDR2 as SVGIG (reference sequence). The CDR3 reads CAWSVGLGLASCEQYF. The CDR3 DNA reads as TGTGCCTGGAGTGTAGGCCTCGGACTAGCTAGTTGCGAGCAGTACTTC.

The V and J genes are TRBV7-4 and TRBJ2-5; no reliable D call. Trimming removed 1 base from V and 2 bases from J, with 8 bases in between. The CDR3 extends over 14 amino acids. Germline V gene data show CDR1 as SGHVT and CDR2 as SQSDAQ. CDR3 sequence reads: CASSLVEIQETQYF. The CDR3 DNA sequence: TGTGCCAGCAGCTTAGTTGAGATTCAAGAGACCCAGTACTTC.

The chain couples TRBV28 to TRBJ1-2; possible D gene TRBD1, 5 bases. Germline values: CDR1 MDHEN, CDR2 SYDVKM. The CDR3 consists of 11 residues. With 6 bases removed from V and 6 bases from J, the gap between germline ends came to 8 bases. CDR3 sequence: CASSLRDGYTF. DNA for the CDR3: TGTGCCAGCAGCCTCAGGGATGGCTACACCTTC.

The chain recombines TRBV7-9 with TRBJ2-7; TRBD2 aligns across 7 bases. The germline gives CDR1 SEHNR, CDR2 FQNEAQ (reference sequence). Losses at the gene ends were 2 bases for V and 6 bases for J; bases not matched to a gene: 4. CDR3 length: 13 residues. CDR3 DNA: TGTGCCAGCAGCTTAACTCGGGGGGTCGAGCAGTACTTC. It translates to CASSLTRGVEQYF. Drawing the rest from reference TRBV7-9 and TRBJ2-7, the complete variable domain is DTGVSQNPRHKITKRGQNVTFRCDPISEHNRLYWYRQTLGQGPEFLTYFQNEAQLEKSRLLSDRFSAERPKGSFSTLEIQRTEQGDSAMYLCASSLTRGVEQYFGPGTRLTVT.

V usage is TRBV11-2 and J usage is TRBJ1-1; no clear D gene. The CDR3 is 15 residues long. In germline, CDR1 is SGHAT, CDR2 FQNNGV. Trimming shortened V by 5 bases and J by 7 bases, and 20 bases separated the two germline ends. DNA for the CDR3: TGTGCCAGCAGCCCCCGGGTAGGTTCCACTGGTGAAGCTTTCTTT. This gives the protein CASSPRVGSTGEAFF. The full variable domain, completed using reference TRBV11-2 and TRBJ1-1, is EAGVAQSPRYKIIEKRQSVAFWCNPISGHATLYWYQQILGQGPKLLIQFQNNGVVDDSQLPKDRFSAERLKGVDSTLKIQPAKLEDSAVYLCASSPRVGSTGEAFFGQGTRLTVV.

A single count supports this clone. The V gene is TRBV30, the J gene TRBJ1-1, with a weak D call TRBD1 (6 bases). Trimming removed 2 bases from V and 8 bases from J, with 15 bases in between. The germline gives CDR1 GTSNPN, CDR2 SVGIG (reference sequence). The CDR3 consists of 13 residues. CDR3 DNA: TGTGCCTGGAGTCTAGGGCAGGGGAGAGAAGCTTTCTTT. The encoded protein is CAWSLGQGREAFF.

This chain uses TRBV4-3 with TRBJ2-7; TRBD1 matches at 8 bases. There are 16 residues in the CDR3. Per the germline V gene, CDR1 is LGHNA and CDR2 is YSLEER. V trimming: 0 bases; J trimming: 2 bases; junction bases outside the gene matches: 6. The chain's CDR3 is CASSQDLGTGTYEQYF. The CDR3 region has the DNA TGCGCCAGCAGCCAAGACCTCGGGACAGGCACCTACGAGCAGTACTTC.

The CDR3 DNA sequence: TGCGCCAGCAGCGTAACCGGGACTGCAAACAATGAGCAGTTCTTC. Translated: CASSVTGTANNEQFF. This chain links TRBV5-1 with TRBJ2-1, with a possible D match to TRBD2 (6 bases). V lost 4 bases and J 5 bases, leaving 16 bases between the germline ends. CDR3 length: 15 amino acids. Per germline, CDR1 SGHRS and CDR2 YFSETQ.

V usage is TRBV6-1 and J usage is TRBJ2-7, with a possible D match to TRBD2 (6 bases). Per the germline V gene, CDR1 is MNHNS and CDR2 is SASEGT. Trimming stripped 8 bases from V and 4 bases from J, with 12 bases between. The CDR3 is 12 amino acids. For the CDR3, the DNA is TGTGCCAGCGGGGGTAGCGGATACGAGCAGTACTTC. Its protein product is CASGGSGYEQYF.

The V call is TRBV29-1, the J call TRBJ2-1; 13 bases are a match to TRBD2. This CDR3 is 13 amino acids long. V lost 4 bases to trimming and J lost 12 bases; unmatched junction nucleotides: 6. Looked up from germline, CDR1 is SQVTM and CDR2 is ANQGSEA. This CDR3 reads CSVVGTSGVGQFF. The CDR3 coding sequence is TGCAGCGTTGTCGGGACTAGCGGGGTTGGGCAGTTCTTC.

J is TRBJ1-2 and V is TRBV7-8, with no clear D. The CDR3 extends over 12 amino acids. Trimming cost V 0 bases and J 8 bases, with 7 bases left between them. Germline V gene sequence: CDR1 SGHVS, CDR2 FQNEAQ. CDR3 in DNA: TGTGCCAGCAGCTTAGCAACGGGAGGCTACACCTTC. As protein: CASSLATGGYTF.

CDR3 sequence (DNA): TGTGCCAGCAGCCATGGAGGGAACACTGAAGCTTTCTTT. Protein sequence: CASSHGGNTEAFF. J is TRBJ1-1 and V is TRBV5-4; D uncertain. V shed 4 bases and J shed 1 base, with 8 bases lying between them. In germline, CDR1 is SGHNT, CDR2 YYREEE (reference sequence). There are 13 residues in the CDR3.

This chain joins TRBV7-2 and TRBJ1-4, with 10 bases fitting TRBD1. Germline CDR1 reads SGHTA; CDR2 reads FQGNSA. V lost 1 base and J lost 10; bases outside the gene matches: 6. This CDR3 region has 15 residues. CDR3 sequence (DNA): TGTGCCAGCAGCTTAGAGGGACAGGGGATTGGAAAACTGTTTTTT. Translating it yields CASSLEGQGIGKLFF.